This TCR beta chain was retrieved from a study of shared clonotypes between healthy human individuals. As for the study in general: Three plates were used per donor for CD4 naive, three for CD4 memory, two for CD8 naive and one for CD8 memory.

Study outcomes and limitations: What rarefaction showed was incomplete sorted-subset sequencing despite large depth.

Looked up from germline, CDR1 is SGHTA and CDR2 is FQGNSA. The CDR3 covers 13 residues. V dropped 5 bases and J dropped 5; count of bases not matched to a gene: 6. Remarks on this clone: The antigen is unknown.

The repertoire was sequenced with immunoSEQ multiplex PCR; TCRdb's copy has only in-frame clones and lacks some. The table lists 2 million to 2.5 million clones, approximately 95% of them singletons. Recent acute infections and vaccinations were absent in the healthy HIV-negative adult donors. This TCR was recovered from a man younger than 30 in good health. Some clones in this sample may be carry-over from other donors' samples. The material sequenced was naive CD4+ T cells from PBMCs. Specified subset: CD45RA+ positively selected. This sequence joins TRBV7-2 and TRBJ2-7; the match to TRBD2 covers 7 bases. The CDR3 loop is CASSPAGWNEQYF. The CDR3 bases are TGTGCCAGCAGCCCAGCGGGGTGGAACGAGCAGTACTTC.